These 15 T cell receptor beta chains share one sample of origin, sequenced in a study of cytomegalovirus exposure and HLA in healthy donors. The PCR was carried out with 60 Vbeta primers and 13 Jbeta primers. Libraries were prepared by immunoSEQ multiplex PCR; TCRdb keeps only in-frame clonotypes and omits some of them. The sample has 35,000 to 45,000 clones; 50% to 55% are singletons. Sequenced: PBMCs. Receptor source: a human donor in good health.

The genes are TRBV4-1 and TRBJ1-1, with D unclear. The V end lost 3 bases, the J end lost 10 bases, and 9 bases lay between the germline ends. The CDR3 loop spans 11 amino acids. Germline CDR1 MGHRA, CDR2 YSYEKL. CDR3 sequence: CASSHSEAAFF. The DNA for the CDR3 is TGCGCCAGCAGCCACTCGGAGGCAGCTTTCTTT.

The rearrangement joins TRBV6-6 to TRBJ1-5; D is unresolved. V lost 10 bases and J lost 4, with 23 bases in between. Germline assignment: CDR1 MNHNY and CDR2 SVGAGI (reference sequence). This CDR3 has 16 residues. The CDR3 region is CATNSADTAVNQPQHF. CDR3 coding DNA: TGTGCCACCAACTCTGCTGACACTGCCGTTAATCAGCCCCAGCATTTT.

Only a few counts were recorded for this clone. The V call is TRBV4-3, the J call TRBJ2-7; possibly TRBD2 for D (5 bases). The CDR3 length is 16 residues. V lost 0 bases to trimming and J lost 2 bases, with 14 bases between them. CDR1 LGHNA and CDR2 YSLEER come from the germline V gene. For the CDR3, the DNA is TGCGCCAGCAGCCAAGATCAGAGGGAACCCGCCTACGAGCAGTACTTC. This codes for CASSQDQREPAYEQYF.

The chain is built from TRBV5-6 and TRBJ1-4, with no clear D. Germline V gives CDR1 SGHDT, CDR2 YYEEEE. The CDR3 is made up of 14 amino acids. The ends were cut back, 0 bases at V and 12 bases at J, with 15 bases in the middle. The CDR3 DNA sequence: TGTGCCAGCAGCTTGGAACGGGAGGTCGCGGAACTGTTTTTT. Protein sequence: CASSLEREVAELFF.

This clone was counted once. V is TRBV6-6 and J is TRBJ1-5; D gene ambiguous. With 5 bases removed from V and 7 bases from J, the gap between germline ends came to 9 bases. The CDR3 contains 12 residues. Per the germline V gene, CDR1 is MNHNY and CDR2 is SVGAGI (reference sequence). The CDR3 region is CASSPGEQPQHF. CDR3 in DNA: TGTGCCAGCAGTCCGGGAGAGCAGCCCCAGCATTTT.

The DNA of the CDR3 is TGTGCCAGCAGTTACAGACACAATCAGCCCCAGCATTTT. This sequence encodes CASSYRHNQPQHF. V and J are TRBV6-6 and TRBJ1-5; D gene ambiguous. This CDR3 has 13 amino acids. The V end was cut by 2 bases, the J end by 3 bases, with 5 bases between. CDR1 is MNHNY, CDR2 SVGAGI, per germline (reference sequence).

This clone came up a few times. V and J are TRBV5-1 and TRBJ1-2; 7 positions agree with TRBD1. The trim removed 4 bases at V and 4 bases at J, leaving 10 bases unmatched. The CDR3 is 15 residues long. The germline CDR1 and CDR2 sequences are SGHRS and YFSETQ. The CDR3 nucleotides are TGCGCCAGCAGCCCAACGGGACAGCCACGCTATGGCTACACCTTC. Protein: CASSPTGQPRYGYTF.

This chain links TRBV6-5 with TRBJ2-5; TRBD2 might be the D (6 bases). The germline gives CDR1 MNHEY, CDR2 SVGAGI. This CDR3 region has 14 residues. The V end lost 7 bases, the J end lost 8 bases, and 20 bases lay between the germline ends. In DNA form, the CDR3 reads TGTGCCAGCACTATAAGCGGGCCGCCCCATACCCAGTACTTC. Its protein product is CASTISGPPHTQYF.

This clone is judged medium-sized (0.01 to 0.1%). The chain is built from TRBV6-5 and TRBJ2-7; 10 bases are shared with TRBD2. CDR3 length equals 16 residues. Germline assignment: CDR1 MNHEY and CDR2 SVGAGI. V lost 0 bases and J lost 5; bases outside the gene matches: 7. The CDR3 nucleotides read TGTGCCAGCAGTTACTCGTTGGCTAGCGGGAGCCACGAGCAGTACTTC. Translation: CASSYSLASGSHEQYF.

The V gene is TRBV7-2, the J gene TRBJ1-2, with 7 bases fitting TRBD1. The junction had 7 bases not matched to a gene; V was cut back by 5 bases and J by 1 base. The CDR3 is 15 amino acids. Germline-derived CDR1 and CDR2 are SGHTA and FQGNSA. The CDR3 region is CASSKRQGGNYGYTF. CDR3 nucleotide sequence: TGTGCCAGCAGCAAAAGACAGGGCGGTAACTATGGCTACACCTTC.

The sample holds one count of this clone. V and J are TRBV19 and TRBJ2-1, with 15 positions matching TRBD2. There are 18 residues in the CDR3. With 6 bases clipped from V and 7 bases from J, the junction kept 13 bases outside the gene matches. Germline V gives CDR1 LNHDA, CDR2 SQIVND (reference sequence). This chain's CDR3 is CASSPTGHGTSGRNEQFF. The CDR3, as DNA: TGTGCCAGTAGCCCCACGGGGCATGGGACTAGCGGGAGGAATGAGCAGTTCTTC.

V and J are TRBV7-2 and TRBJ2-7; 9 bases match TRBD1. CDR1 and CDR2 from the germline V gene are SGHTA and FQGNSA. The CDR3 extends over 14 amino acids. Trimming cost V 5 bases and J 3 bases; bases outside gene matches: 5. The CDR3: CASSPDRGYYEQYF. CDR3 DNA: TGTGCCAGCAGCCCAGACAGGGGGTACTACGAGCAGTACTTC.

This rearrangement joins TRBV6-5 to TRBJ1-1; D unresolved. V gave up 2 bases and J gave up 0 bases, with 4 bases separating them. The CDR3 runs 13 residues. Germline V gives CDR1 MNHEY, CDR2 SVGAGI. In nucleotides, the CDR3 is TGTGCCAGCAGTTACGAGGTGAACACTGAAGCTTTCTTT. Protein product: CASSYEVNTEAFF.

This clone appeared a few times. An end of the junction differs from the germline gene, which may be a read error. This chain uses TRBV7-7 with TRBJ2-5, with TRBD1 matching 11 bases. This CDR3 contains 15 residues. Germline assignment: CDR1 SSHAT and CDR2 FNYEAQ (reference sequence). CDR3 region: CASSLGQGASETQYF. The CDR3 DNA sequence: TGTGCTAGCAGCTTAGGACAGGGGGCCTCCGAGACCCAGTACTTC. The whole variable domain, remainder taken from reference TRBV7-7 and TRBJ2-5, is GAGVSQSPRYKVTKRGQDVTLRCDPISSHATLYWYQQALGQGPEFLTYFNYEAQPDKSGLPSDRFSAERPEGSISTLTIQRTEQRDSAMYRCASSLGQGASETQYFGPGTRLLVL.

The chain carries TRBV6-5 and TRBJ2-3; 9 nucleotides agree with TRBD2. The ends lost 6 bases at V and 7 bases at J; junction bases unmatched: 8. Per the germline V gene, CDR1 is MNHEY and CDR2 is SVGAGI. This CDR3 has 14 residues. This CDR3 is CASRVGLASNTQYF. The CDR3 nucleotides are TGTGCCAGCAGGGTCGGACTAGCGTCGAATACGCAGTATTTT.